This paragraph reports one TCR beta chain. What it binds is not known. Treatment: about 20 received Ad26.COV2.S at low or high dose, single or two shots; several received placebo; per-sample allocation not given. On day 63 after the first injection, vaccine and placebo recipients gave samples. V lost 4 bases, J lost 0 bases, and 10 bases lay in between. From germline, CDR1 is GTSNPN and CDR2 SVGIG (reference sequence). CDR3 length: 14 residues. This sample stems from a study of Ad26.COV2.S vaccination and SARS-CoV-2 variants. At the level of the study: Once or twice, 56 days apart, Ad26.COV2.S was delivered intramuscularly. Study results and caveats: Considerable breadth of spike-specific CD8+ and CD4+ T cell responses has reportedly been documented following vaccination. Vaccine and placebo recipients had comparable breadth of non-spike TCRs.

Clones were read by immunoSEQ multiplex PCR, and TCRdb kept only the in-frame ones, dropping some. This table has about 320,000 clones, 86% appearing once. Source: peripheral blood, taken in a trial of Ad26.COV2.S vaccine versus placebo. The V call is TRBV30, the J call TRBJ1-3; unclear D gene. This TCR was sampled from a person aged 18-60 years who received the Ad26.COV2.S COVID-19 vaccine or a placebo. CDR3 in DNA: TGTGCCTGGAATTACAAAAACTCTGGAAACACCATATATTTT. The encoded protein is CAWNYKNSGNTIYF.